This T cell receptor beta chain emerged from a study of OX40 agonist ivuxolimab in advanced cancers. Across the study: Mean age 60 years, range 23 to 79; roughly 80% male. Checkpoint inhibitors had been given previously to 40% of patients. Study results and caveats: Doses of 0.1 to 3.0 mg/kg were accompanied by clonal expansion of CD4+ and CD8+ blood T cells by week 6.

For this clone: As yet, its antigen is unknown.

Blood got drawn at baseline, again on cycle 4 day 1, and then on cycle 7 day 1. Profiled with immunoSEQ multiplex PCR; TCRdb holds only in-frame clones, not every one. Of almost 70,000 clones in the sample, roughly nine tenths were seen once. The germline V and J ends were trimmed by 7 bases and 5 bases, with 11 bases remaining between them. The CDR3 runs to 12 residues. Germline V gives CDR1 SEHNR, CDR2 FQNEAQ (reference sequence). Sample: CD4+ or CD8+ T cells sorted from blood, taken in a trial of the OX40 agonist ivuxolimab. The chain recombines TRBV7-9 with TRBJ2-5, with D hard to call. The sequence was collected from an adult with an advanced solid tumor such as melanoma, head and neck, liver or kidney cancer. CDR3 bases: TGTGCCAGCACCACGCCGTTCGAGACCCAGTACTTC. It yields the protein CASTTPFETQYF. The variable domain in full, completed from reference TRBV7-9 and TRBJ2-5, reads DTGVSQNPRHKITKRGQNVTFRCDPISEHNRLYWYRQTLGQGPEFLTYFQNEAQLEKSRLLSDRFSAERPKGSFSTLEIQRTEQGDSAMYLCASTTPFETQYFGPGTRLLVL.